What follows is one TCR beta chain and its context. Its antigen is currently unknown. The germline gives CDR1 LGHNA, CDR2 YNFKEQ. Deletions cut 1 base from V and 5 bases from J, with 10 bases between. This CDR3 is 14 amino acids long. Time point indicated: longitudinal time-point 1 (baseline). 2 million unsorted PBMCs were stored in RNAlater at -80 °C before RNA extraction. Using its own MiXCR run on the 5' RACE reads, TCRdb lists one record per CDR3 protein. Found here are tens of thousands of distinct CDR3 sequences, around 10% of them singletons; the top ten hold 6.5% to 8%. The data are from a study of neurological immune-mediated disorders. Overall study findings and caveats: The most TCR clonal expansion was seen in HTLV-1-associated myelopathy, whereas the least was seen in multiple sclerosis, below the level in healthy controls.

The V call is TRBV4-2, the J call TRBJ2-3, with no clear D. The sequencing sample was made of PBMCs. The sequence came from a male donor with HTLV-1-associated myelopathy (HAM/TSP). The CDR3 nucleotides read TGTGCCAGCAGCCAAGTCTTGGGCAGAGATACGCAGTATTTT. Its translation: CASSQVLGRDTQYF.